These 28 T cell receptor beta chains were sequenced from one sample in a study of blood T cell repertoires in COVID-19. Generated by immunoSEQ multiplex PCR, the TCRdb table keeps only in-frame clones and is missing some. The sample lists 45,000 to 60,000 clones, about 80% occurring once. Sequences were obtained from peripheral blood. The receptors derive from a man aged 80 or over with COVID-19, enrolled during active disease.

Written as DNA, the CDR3 is TGTGCCAGCAGCCCCCACAGGGGGCATGGCTACACCTTC. Its protein is CASSPHRGHGYTF. The V and J genes are TRBV12-3 or TRBV12-4 and TRBJ1-2; 9 nucleotides match TRBD1. Trimming cost V 6 bases and J 6 bases; bases outside gene matches: 5. The CDR3 length is 13 residues.

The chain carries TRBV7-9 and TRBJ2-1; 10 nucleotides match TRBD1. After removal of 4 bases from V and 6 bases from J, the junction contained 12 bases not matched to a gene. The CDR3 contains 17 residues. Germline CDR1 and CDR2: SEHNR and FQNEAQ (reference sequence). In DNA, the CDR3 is TGTGCCAGCAGCTCAGGGACAGGGGTCGGGTTGAGCAATGAGCAGTTCTTC. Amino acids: CASSSGTGVGLSNEQFF.

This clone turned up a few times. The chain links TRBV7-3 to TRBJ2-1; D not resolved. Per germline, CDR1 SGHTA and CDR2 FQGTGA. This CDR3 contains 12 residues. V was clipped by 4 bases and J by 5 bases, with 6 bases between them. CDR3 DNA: TGTGCCAGCAGCTCCCATCACAATGAGCAGTTCTTC. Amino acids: CASSSHHNEQFF.

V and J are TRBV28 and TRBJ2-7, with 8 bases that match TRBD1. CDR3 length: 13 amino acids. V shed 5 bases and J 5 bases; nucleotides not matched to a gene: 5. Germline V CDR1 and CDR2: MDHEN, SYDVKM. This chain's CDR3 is CASSPVDRDEQYF. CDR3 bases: TGTGCCAGCAGTCCCGTGGACAGGGACGAGCAGTACTTC.

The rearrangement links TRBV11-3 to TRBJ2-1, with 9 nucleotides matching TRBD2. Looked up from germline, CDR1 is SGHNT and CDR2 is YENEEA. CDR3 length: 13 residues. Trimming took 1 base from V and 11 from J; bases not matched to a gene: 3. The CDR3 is CASSLAPSGKQFF. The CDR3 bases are TGTGCCAGCAGCTTAGCTCCTAGCGGGAAGCAGTTCTTC.

The CDR3 nucleotides read TGTGCCAGCAGTGGAACAGGGGGCAACTATGGCTACACCTTC. Amino acid sequence: CASSGTGGNYGYTF. The V gene is TRBV25-1, the J gene TRBJ1-2, with 9 positions matching TRBD1. Germline CDR1 and CDR2: MGHDK and SYGVNS. V dropped 4 bases and J dropped 2; count of bases not matched to a gene: 2. The CDR3 spans 14 residues.

CDR3 protein: CASSPFTSGGDTQYF. As DNA, the CDR3 is TGTGCCAGCTCACCCTTCACTAGCGGGGGAGATACGCAGTATTTT. The chain is built from TRBV18 and TRBJ2-3; TRBD2 agrees at 11 bases. V lost 3 bases and J lost 5; bases outside the gene matches: 4. There are 15 residues in the CDR3. Germline V CDR1 and CDR2: KGHSH, LQKENI.

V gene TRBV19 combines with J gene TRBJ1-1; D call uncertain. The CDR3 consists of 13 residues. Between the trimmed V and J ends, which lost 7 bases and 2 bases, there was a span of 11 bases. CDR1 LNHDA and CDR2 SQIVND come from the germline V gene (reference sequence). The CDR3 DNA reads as TGTGCCAGTACGCACGAAACTAACACTGAAGCTTTCTTT. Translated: CASTHETNTEAFF.

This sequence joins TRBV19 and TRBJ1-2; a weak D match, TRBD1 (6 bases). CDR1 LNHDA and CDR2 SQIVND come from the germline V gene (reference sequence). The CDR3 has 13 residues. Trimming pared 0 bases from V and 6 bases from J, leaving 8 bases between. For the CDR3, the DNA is TGTGCCAGTAGTATAGATTACAGGGATGGCTACACCTTC. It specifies CASSIDYRDGYTF. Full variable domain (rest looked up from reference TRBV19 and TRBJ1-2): DGGITQSPKYLFRKEGQNVTLSCEQNLNHDAMYWYRQDPGQGLRLIYYSQIVNDFQKGDIAEGYSVSREKKESFPLTVTSAQKNPTAFYLCASSIDYRDGYTFGSGTRLTVV.

CDR3 sequence reads: CASRGDVDGELFF. CDR3 nucleotide sequence: TGTGCCAGCAGGGGAGACGTTGACGGGGAGCTGTTTTTT. This sequence joins TRBV7-2 and TRBJ2-2, with D perhaps matching TRBD2 (5 bases). From germline, CDR1 is SGHTA and CDR2 FQGNSA. This CDR3 spans 13 amino acids. V was trimmed by 6 bases and J by 7 bases, leaving 12 bases between them.

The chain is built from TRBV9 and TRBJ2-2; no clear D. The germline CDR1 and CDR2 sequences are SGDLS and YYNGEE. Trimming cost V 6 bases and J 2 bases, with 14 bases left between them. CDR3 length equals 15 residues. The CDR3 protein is CASTPSPINTGELFF. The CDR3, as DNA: TGTGCCAGCACCCCATCCCCCATCAACACCGGGGAGCTGTTTTTT.

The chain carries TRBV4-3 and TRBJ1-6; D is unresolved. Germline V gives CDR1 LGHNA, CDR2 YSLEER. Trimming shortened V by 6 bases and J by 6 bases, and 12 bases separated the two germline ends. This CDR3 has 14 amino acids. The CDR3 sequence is CASRPEVSNSPLHF. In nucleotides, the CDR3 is TGCGCCAGCAGGCCAGAGGTGTCTAATTCACCCCTCCACTTT.

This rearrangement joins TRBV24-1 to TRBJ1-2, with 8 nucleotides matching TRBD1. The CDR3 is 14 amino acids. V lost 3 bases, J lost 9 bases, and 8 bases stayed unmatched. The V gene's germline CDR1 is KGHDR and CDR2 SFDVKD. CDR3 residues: CATSDRTGSRSYTF. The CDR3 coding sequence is TGTGCCACCAGTGATCGGACAGGGTCGAGGAGCTACACCTTC.

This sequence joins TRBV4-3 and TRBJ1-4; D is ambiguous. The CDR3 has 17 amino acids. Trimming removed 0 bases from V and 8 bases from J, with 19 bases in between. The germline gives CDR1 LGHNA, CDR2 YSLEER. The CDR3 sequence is CASSQDPPLKGGEKLFF. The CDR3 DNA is TGCGCCAGCAGCCAAGATCCCCCCCTTAAGGGAGGCGAAAAACTGTTTTTT.

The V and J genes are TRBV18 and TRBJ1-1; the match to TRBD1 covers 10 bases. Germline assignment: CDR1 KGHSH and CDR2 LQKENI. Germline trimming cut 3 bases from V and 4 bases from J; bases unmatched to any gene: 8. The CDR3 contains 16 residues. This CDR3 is CASSPPIGTGVTEAFF. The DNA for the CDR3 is TGTGCCAGCTCACCGCCGATTGGGACAGGGGTCACTGAAGCTTTCTTT.

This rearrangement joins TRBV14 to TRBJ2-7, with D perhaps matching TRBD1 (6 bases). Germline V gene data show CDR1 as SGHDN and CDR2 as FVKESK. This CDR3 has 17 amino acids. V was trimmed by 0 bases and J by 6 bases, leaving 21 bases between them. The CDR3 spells CASSQDRRGFGMVEQYV. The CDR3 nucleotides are TGTGCCAGCAGCCAAGATCGCAGGGGTTTTGGTATGGTCGAGCAGTACGTC.

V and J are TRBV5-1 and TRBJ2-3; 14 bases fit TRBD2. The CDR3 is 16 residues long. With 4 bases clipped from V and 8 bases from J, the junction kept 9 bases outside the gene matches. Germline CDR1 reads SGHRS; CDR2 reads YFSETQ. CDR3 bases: TGCGCCAGCAGCCTAGGGACTAGCGGGGGAGCTGGTACGCAGTATTTT. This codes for CASSLGTSGGAGTQYF.

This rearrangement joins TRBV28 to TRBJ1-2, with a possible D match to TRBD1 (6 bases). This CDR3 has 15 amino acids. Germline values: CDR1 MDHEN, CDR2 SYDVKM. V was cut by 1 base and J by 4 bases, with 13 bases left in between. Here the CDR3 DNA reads TGTGCCAGCAGTTTATCGCGACAGGTCATCTATGGCTACACCTTC. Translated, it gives CASSLSRQVIYGYTF.

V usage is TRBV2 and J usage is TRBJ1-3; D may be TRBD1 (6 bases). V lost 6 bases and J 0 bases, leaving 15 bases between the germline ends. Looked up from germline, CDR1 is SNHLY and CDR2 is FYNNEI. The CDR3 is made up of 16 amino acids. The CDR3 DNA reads TGTGCCAGCAGAGCCCGGACAGCTAGCTCTGGAAACACCATATATTTT. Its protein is CASRARTASSGNTIYF.

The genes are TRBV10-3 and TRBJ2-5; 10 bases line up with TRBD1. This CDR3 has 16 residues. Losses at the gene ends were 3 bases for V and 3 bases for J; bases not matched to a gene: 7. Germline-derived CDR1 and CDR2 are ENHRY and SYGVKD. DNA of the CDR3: TGTGCCATCAGTGAAATCCCTGGGACAGGGGAAGAGACCCAGTACTTC. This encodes CAISEIPGTGEETQYF.

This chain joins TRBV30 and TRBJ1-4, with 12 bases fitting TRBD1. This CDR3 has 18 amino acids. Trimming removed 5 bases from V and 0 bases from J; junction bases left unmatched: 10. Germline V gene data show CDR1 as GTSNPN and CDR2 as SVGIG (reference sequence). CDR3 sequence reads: CAWARDRGLRATNEKLFF. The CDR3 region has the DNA TGTGCCTGGGCGCGGGACAGGGGGCTGCGTGCAACTAATGAAAAACTGTTTTTT.

CDR3 residues: CASRNLGHGDTEAFF. The CDR3 nucleotides read TGTGCCAGCAGGAATCTCGGCCACGGGGACACTGAAGCTTTCTTT. The rearrangement uses TRBV5-4 and TRBJ1-1; D is uncertain. This CDR3 comprises 15 residues. Germline CDR1 and CDR2: SGHNT and YYREEE (reference sequence). Trimming left V 5 bases short and J 3 bases short, with 17 bases between.

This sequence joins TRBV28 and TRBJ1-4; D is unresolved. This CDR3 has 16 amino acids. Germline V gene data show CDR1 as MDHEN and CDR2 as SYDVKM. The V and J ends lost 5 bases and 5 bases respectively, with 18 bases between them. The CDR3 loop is CASSPPLRSWNEKLFF. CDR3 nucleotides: TGTGCCAGCAGTCCGCCACTAAGGAGTTGGAATGAAAAACTGTTTTTT.

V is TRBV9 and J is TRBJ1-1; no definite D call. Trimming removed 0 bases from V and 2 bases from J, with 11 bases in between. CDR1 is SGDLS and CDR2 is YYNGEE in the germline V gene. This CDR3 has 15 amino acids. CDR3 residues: CASSVVDAGNTEAFF. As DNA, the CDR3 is TGTGCCAGCAGCGTAGTAGATGCGGGAAACACTGAAGCTTTCTTT.

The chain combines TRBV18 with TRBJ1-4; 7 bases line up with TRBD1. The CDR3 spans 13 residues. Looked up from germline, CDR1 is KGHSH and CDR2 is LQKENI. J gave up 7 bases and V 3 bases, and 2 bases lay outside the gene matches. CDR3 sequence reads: CASSPQGGEKLFF. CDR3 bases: TGTGCCAGCTCACCGCAGGGGGGTGAAAAACTGTTTTTT. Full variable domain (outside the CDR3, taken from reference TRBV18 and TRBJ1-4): NAGVMQNPRHLVRRRGQEARLRCSPMKGHSHVYWYRQLPEEGLKFMVYLQKENIIDESGMPKERFSAEFPKEGPSILRIQQVVRGDSAAYFCASSPQGGEKLFFGSGTQLSVL.

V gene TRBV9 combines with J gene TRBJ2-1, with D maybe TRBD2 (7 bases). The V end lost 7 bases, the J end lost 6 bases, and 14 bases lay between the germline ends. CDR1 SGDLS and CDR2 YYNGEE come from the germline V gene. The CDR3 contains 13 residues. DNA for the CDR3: TGTGCCAGCGCCGGCGGGGGCGGCAATGAGCAGTTCTTC. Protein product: CASAGGGGNEQFF.

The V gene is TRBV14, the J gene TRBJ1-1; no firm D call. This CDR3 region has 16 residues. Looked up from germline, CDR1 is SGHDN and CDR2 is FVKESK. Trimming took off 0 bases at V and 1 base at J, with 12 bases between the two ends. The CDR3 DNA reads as TGTGCCAGCAGCCAAGATATTGGCGGCAAGAACACTGAAGCTTTCTTT. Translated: CASSQDIGGKNTEAFF.

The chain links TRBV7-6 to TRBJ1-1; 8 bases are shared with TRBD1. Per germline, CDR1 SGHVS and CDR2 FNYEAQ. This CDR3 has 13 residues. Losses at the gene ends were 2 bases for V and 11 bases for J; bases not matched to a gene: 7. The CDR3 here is CASSLRQGWGAFF. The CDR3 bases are TGTGCCAGCAGCTTACGACAGGGGTGGGGGGCTTTCTTT.